This T cell receptor beta chain originates from a study of CD8 T cells in ankylosing spondylitis. General study results and limits: A TCR beta motif of fewer than ten highly homologous variants seemed to mark ankylosing spondylitis blood. Researchers reportedly found disease-linked clones significantly enriched in matched ankylosing spondylitis synovial fluid. A subset of motif variants has previously been described in the synovial fluid and blood of reactive arthritis.

Germline loops: CDR1 SGHRS, CDR2 YFSETQ. This CDR3 has 15 residues. Trimming removed 6 bases at V and 5 bases at J, with 21 bases between. With regard to this clonotype: Antigen specificity is unknown.

MiXCR, run by TCRdb on the 5' RACE reads, gives a single entry per CDR3 protein. Of some 400,000 distinct CDR3 sequences listed, more than 20% are singletons. The sample was blood, either unsorted or a sorted T cell fraction (not recorded which). The V call is TRBV5-1, the J call TRBJ2-7; the D gene is possibly TRBD1 (8 bases). The TCR originated in a male donor with ankylosing spondylitis. The DNA for the CDR3 is TGCGCCAGCACCCAGGGGGCGGGAGCTACGGACGAGCAGTACTTC. The encoded protein is CASTQGAGATDEQYF.